What follows are 6 T cell receptor beta chains derived from one specimen sequenced in a study of blood T cells in healthy people across ages. A second PCR, run for roughly 6 to 11 cycles, used a sample-barcoded 5' primer plus a J-beta primer mix. Using its own MiXCR run on the 5' RACE reads, TCRdb lists one record per CDR3 protein. Of over 1,500,000 distinct CDR3 sequences listed, around half are singletons. Sequenced sample: blood. The receptor source for this set is a woman in her thirties or forties in good health.

This clonotype was counted a few times. The rearrangement uses TRBV6-2 or TRBV6-3 and TRBJ2-4; D unclear. The CDR3 runs 17 residues. The V gene's germline CDR1 is MNHEY and CDR2 SVGEGT. With 2 bases removed from V and 10 bases from J, the gap between germline ends came to 24 bases. CDR3 in DNA: TGTGCCAGCAGTTACCCGCTACCATTCAGTCTCACTCTTATTCAGTACTTC. Its protein product is CASSYPLPFSLTLIQYF.

To note about this clonotype: It may be a read error: a sequence one base away is much more abundant. The genes are TRBV5-1 and TRBJ2-3; 8 bases fit TRBD1. The germline gives CDR1 SGHRS, CDR2 YFSETQ. The CDR3 sequence is 13 residues long. The CDR3: CVSSPGQADTQYF. The CDR3 nucleotides read TGCGTCAGCAGCCCGGGACAGGCAGATACGCAGTATTTT. Together with reference TRBV5-1 and TRBJ2-3, the CDR3 gives the full variable domain: KAGVTQTPRYLIKTRGQQVTLSCSPISGHRSVSWYQQTPGQGLQFLFEYFSETQRNKGNFPGRFSGRQFSNSRSEMNVSTLELGDSALYLCVSSPGQADTQYFGPGTRLTVL.

This clonotype was found a few times. This chain links TRBV5-1 with TRBJ2-7, with TRBD1 matching over 7 bases. This CDR3 is built from 15 residues. Germline CDR1 and CDR2: SGHRS and YFSETQ. The trim removed 7 bases at V and 4 bases at J, leaving 14 bases unmatched. This CDR3 reads CASRPNRGRGYEQYF. For the CDR3, the DNA is TGCGCCAGCCGACCGAACAGGGGTCGAGGGTACGAGCAGTACTTC.

The chain uses TRBV7-8 and TRBJ2-7; 8 bases are shared with TRBD1. The CDR3 is 15 amino acids. Per the germline V gene, CDR1 is SGHVS and CDR2 is FQNEAQ. The ends lost 3 bases at V and 6 bases at J; junction bases unmatched: 10. Here the CDR3 DNA reads TGTGCCAGCAGCTTTGTCACCCCTGACAGGGGCGAGCAGTACTTC. Protein product: CASSFVTPDRGEQYF.

The V and J genes are TRBV6-2 or TRBV6-3 and TRBJ1-1; no definite D call. Trimming shortened V by 9 bases and J by 1 base, and 9 bases separated the two germline ends. The V gene's germline CDR1 is MNHEY and CDR2 SVGEGT. This CDR3 contains 12 residues. CDR3 DNA sequence: TGTGCCAGAAAGGACGGGAACACTGAAGCTTTCTTT. Its protein product is CARKDGNTEAFF.

The genes are TRBV18 and TRBJ2-5; 8 bases line up with TRBD1. The germline CDR1 and CDR2 sequences are KGHSH and LQKENI. J lost 5 bases, V lost 5 bases, and 10 bases had no gene match. The CDR3 length is 15 residues. The CDR3 is CASSTWDRLGETQYF. The CDR3 DNA is TGTGCCAGCTCAACGTGGGACAGGTTGGGGGAGACCCAGTACTTC.